The 5 T cell receptor beta chains given below trace back to one sample, sequenced in a study of T cells in Graves' hyperthyroidism and ophthalmopathy. RNA transcripts provided the source from which TCR beta CDR3 regions were amplified. The HTBI set primed first-round TCR CDR3 RT-PCR. Using its own MiXCR run on the multiplex PCR reads, TCRdb lists one record per CDR3 protein. The table has roughly 110,000 distinct CDR3 sequences, approximately 15% seen once. Specimen: blood. The source is a woman between 45 and 60 years old with Graves' hyperthyroidism.

The chain carries TRBV12-3 or TRBV12-4 and TRBJ2-1; 14 bases line up with TRBD2. CDR3 length: 16 residues. Trimming took 7 bases from V and 9 from J; bases not matched to a gene: 11. For the CDR3, the DNA is TGTGCCAGCAAGTTAGGACTAGCGGGAGGTGGGCGTGAGCAGTTCTTC. Translated, it gives CASKLGLAGGGREQFF.

CDR3 DNA sequence: TGCGCCAGCAGCTTGGAAGGGCGGTACACCGGGGAGCTGTTTTTT. Translated: CASSLEGRYTGELFF. The chain couples TRBV5-1 to TRBJ2-2; D unclear. In germline, CDR1 is SGHRS, CDR2 YFSETQ. The CDR3 has 15 residues. V lost 0 bases and J lost 3, with 9 bases in between.

This clonotype was recorded a few times. V usage is TRBV5-1 and J usage is TRBJ2-7, with a weak D call TRBD2 (8 bases). Germline CDR1 is SGHRS and CDR2 is YFSETQ. The CDR3 is made up of 15 amino acids. Trimming removed 6 bases at V and 4 bases at J, with 20 bases between. Here the CDR3 reads CASTSEGAGGYEQYF. CDR3 coding DNA: TGCGCCAGCACCTCGGAGGGGGCGGGAGGATACGAGCAGTACTTC.

This clonotype has at least ten counts. The chain combines TRBV6-1 with TRBJ2-1; the match to TRBD2 covers 9 bases. This CDR3 has 15 amino acids. Germline values: CDR1 MNHNS, CDR2 SASEGT. The V gene end was trimmed by 6 bases and the J gene end by 7 bases; junction bases not matched to a gene: 10. CDR3 residues: CASSHPAGGGNEQFF. For the CDR3, the DNA is TGTGCCAGCAGCCACCCTGCGGGAGGGGGGAATGAGCAGTTCTTC.

At least ten counts were recorded for this clonotype. The chain uses TRBV20-1 and TRBJ1-1; unclear D gene. This CDR3 is built from 14 residues. Germline CDR1 reads DFQATT; CDR2 reads SNEGSKA (reference sequence). Trimming took off 3 bases at V and 1 base at J, with 12 bases between the two ends. Here the CDR3 DNA reads TGCAGTGCTAGGAATAGGGTCGGGAACACTGAAGCTTTCTTT. Amino acid sequence: CSARNRVGNTEAFF.